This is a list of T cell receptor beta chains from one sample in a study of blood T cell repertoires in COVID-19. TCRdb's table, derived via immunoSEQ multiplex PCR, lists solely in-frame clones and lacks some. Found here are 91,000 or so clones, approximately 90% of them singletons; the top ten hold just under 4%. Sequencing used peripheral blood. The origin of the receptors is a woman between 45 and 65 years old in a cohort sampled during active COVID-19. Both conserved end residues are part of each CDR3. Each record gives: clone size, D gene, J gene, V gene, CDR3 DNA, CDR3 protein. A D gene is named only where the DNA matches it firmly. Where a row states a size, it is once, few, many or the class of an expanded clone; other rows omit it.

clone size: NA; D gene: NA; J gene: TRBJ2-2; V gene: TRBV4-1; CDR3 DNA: TGCGCCAGCAGTGGGGACAAAGGGATTACCGGGGAGCTGTTTTTT; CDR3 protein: CASSGDKGITGELFF
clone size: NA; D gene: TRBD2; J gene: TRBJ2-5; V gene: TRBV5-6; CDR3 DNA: TGTGCCAGCAGCTGGCGTCGTTCCGGGACTAGCGGAAACCAAGAGACCCAGTACTTC; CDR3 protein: CASSWRRSGTSGNQETQYF
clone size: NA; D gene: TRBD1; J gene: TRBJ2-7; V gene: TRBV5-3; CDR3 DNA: TGTGCCAGAAGCGAGGGACAGGCCTACGAGCAGTACTTC; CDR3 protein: CARSEGQAYEQYF
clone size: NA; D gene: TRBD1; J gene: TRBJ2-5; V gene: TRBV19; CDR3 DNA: TGTGCCAGTAGTAAAAGGACAGGGGGCGGCGGAGAGACCCAGTACTTC; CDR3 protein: CASSKRTGGGGETQYF
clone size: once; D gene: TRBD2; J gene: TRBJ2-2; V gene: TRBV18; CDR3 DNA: TGTGCCAGCTCACGAAAAGCTGGGAGGGCCGGGGAGCTGTTTTTT; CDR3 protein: CASSRKAGRAGELFF
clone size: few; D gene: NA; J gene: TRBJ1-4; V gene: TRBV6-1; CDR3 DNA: TGTGCCAGCAGTGACCAAAGGGGTGCAATGAAGGAACTGTTTTTT; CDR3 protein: CASSDQRGAMKELFF
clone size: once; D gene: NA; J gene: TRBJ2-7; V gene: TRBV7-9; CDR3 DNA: TGTGCAAGTGCAAGGGGGTTCTCCTACGAGCAGTACTTC; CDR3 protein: CASARGFSYEQYF
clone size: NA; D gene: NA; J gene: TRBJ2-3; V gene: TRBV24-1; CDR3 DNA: TGTGCCACCAGTTCCCACTCCTTTGCCACAGATACGCAGTATTTT; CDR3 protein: CATSSHSFATDTQYF
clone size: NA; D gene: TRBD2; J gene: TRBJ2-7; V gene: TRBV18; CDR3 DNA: TGTGCCAGCTCACCGCTCTCGGGACTAGCCCACGAGCAGTACTTC; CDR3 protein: CASSPLSGLAHEQYF
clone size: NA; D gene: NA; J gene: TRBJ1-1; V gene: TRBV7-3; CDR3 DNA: TGTGCCAGCAGCTTAACGGAGGTCACTGAAGCTTTCTTT; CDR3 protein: CASSLTEVTEAFF
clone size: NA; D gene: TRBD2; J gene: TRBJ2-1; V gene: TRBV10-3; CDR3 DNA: TGTGCCATCGCCTGGGGAGCGGGAGGCTACAATGAGCAGTTCTTC; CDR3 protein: CAIAWGAGGYNEQFF
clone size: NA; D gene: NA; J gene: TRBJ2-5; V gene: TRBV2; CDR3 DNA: TGTGCCAGCAGTGAGGCACAGACCCAGTACTTC; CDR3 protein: CASSEAQTQYF
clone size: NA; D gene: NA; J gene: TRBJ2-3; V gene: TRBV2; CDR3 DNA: TGTGCCAGTGAGAGGGCCCCAGATACGCAGTATTTT; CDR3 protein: CASERAPDTQYF
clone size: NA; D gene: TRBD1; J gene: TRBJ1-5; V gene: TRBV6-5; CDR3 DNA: TGTGCCAGCAGGATAGACAGGGAGGCCTTTTGGCCCCAGCATTTT; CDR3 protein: CASRIDREAFWPQHF
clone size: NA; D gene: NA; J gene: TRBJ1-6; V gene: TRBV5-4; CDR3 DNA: TGTGCCAGCAGCTTGATGGGACAAAATTCACCCCTCCACTTT; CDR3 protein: CASSLMGQNSPLHF
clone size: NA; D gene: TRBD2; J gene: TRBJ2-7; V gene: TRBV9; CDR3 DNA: TGTGCCAGCAGCCCGGGACTAGCGGGATCTGGCGAGCAGTACTTC; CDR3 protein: CASSPGLAGSGEQYF
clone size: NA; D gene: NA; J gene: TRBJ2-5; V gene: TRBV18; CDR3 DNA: TGTGCCAGCTCACCGGCTTCAGGGGCCCAAGAGACCCAGTACTTC; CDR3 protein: CASSPASGAQETQYF
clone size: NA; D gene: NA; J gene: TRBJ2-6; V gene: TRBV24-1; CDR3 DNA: TGTGCCACCAGTGGAAGGGGAACTGGGGCCAACGTCCTGACTTTC; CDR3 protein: CATSGRGTGANVLTF
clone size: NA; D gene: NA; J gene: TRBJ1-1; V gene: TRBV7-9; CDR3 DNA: TGTGCCAGCGGGGAGGGGCGGGGGAACACTGAAGCTTTCTTT; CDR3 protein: CASGEGRGNTEAFF
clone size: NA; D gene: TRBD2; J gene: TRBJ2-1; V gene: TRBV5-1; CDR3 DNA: TGCGCCAGCAGCTTGACTAGCGGGAGCGTTGAGCAGTTCTTC; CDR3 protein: CASSLTSGSVEQFF
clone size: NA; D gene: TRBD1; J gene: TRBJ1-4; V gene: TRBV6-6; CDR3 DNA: TGTGCCAGCGTGACAGGGGTTAATGAAAAACTGTTTTTT; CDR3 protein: CASVTGVNEKLFF
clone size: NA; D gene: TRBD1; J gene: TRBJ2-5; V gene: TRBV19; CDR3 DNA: TGTGCCAGTAGTATTAAGGGCAGGGGGCAAACGGGAACCCAGTACTTC; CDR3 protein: CASSIKGRGQTGTQYF
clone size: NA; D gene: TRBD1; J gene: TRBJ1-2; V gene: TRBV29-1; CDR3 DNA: TGCAGCGTTGAAATTGCACAGGGGACCTATGGCTACACCTTC; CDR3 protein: CSVEIAQGTYGYTF
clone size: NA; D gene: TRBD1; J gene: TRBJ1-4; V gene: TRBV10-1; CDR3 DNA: TGCGCCAGCAGTCCCGACAGGGACGGCGAAAAACTGTTTTTT; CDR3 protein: CASSPDRDGEKLFF
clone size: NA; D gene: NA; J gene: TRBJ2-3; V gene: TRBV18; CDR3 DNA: TGTGCCAGCTCACCAGTGGAGGGCCGCACAGATACGCAGTATTTT; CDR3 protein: CASSPVEGRTDTQYF
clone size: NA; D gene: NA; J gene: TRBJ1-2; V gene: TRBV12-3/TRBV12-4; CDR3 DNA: TGTGCCAGCAGTTTAGACAGTTCCTATGGCTACACCTTC; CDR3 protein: CASSLDSSYGYTF
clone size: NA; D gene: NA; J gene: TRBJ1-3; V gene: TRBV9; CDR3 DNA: TGTGCCAGCAGCGCGATTAGCGTAGGGGGGGTGGCTGGAAACACCATATATTTT; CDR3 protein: CASSAISVGGVAGNTIYF
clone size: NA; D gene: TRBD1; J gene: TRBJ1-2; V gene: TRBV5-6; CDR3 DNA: TGTGCCAGCAGCTGGGGACAGGGCGGACCGGCGGGCTACACCTTC; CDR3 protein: CASSWGQGGPAGYTF
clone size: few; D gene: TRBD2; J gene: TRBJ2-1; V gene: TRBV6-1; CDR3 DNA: TGTGCCAGCAGTGATTTTAGCGGTGCTAGCGGCTCGCGCAATGAGCAGTTCTTC; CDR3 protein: CASSDFSGASGSRNEQFF
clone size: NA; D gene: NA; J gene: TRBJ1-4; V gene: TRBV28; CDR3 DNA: TGTGCCAGCAGTCTGGCGGGAGGAATTTCAACTAATGAAAAACTGTTTTTT; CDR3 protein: CASSLAGGISTNEKLFF
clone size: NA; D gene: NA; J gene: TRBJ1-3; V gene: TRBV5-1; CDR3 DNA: TGCGCCAGCAGCACCGGGACAAACGCTGGAAACACCATATATTTT; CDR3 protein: CASSTGTNAGNTIYF